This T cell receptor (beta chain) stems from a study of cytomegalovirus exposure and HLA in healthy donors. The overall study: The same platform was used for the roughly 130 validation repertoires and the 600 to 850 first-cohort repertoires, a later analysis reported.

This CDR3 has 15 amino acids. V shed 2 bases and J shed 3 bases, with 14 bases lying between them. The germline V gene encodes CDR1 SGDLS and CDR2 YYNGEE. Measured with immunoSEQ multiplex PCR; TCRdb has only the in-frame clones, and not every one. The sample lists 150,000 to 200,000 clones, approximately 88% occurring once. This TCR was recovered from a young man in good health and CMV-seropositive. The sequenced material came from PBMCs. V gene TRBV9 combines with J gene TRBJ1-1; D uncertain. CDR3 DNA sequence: TGTGCCAGCAGCGTTATCCCCTGGGGAGACACTGAAGCTTTCTTT. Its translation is CASSVIPWGDTEAFF.